This T cell receptor beta chain is from a study of blood T cell repertoires in COVID-19. At the level of the study: The origin of the acute and convalescent COVID-19 samples was the United States, Italy and Spain. T cells, B-cell-depleted T cells, or PBMCs provided the cDNA or gDNA that served as material.

Assay used: immunoSEQ multiplex PCR; TCRdb lists only in-frame clones, some missing. Found here are 250,000 to 350,000 clones, around 82% of them singletons; the top ten hold more than 15%. Germline CDR1 and CDR2: SGHTA and FQGNSA. The germline V and J ends were trimmed by 4 bases and 0 bases, with 13 bases remaining between them. The CDR3 has 15 residues. Seattle cases were enrolled at active infection and followed longitudinally. The gene calls are TRBV7-2 and TRBJ2-7, with unresolved D. Sequenced input: peripheral blood. This TCR was recovered from a person between 70 and 80 years old with COVID-19, enrolled during active disease. The chain's CDR3 is CASSSRQVSSYEQYF. CDR3 DNA: TGTGCCAGCAGCTCCAGACAAGTTTCCTCCTACGAGCAGTACTTC.